Shown below are 29 T cell receptor beta chains from a single sample sequenced in a study of spatial heterogeneity in lung cancer. The time point here: sample taken at primary tumor resection. Whole RNA, isolated from tumor, nontumor lung or frozen PBMC, was sequenced without prior sorting. In TCRdb, the 5' RACE reads were re-called with MiXCR into one record per CDR3 protein. The repertoire holds under 100,000 distinct CDR3 sequences, over 8.5% seen once, with 6.9% in the top ten. Sequencing used PBMCs, obtained at surgery. The receptors originated from a male donor with early-stage non-small cell lung cancer.

V is TRBV29-1 and J is TRBJ2-5, with a weak D call TRBD2 (6 bases). Germline V gene data show CDR1 as SQVTM and CDR2 as ANQGSEA. The CDR3 contains 15 residues. V lost 1 base to trimming and J lost 6 bases, with 18 bases between them. CDR3 sequence (DNA): TGCAGCGTTGAAGCCCCCGCGGGGCTCCTAAAGACCCAGTACTTC. This codes for CSVEAPAGLLKTQYF. Filled out from reference TRBV29-1 and TRBJ2-5, the complete variable domain reads SAVISQKPSRDICQRGTSLTIQCQVDSQVTMMFWYRQQPGQSLTLIATANQGSEATYESGFVIDKFPISRPNLTFSTLTVSNMSPEDSSIYLCSVEAPAGLLKTQYFGPGTRLLVL.

The rearrangement links TRBV7-3 to TRBJ1-4; possibly TRBD1 for D (5 bases). Germline V CDR1 and CDR2: SGHTA, FQGTGA. The CDR3 sequence is 15 residues long. Trimming left V 5 bases short and J 3 bases short, with 13 bases between. In DNA form, the CDR3 reads TGTGCCAGCAGCCAAACGAGGGACCCTAATGAAAAACTGTTTTTT. Its translation is CASSQTRDPNEKLFF.

This clonotype was observed at least ten times. The chain combines TRBV7-9 with TRBJ2-3; D possibly corresponds to TRBD1 (6 bases). Trimming cost V 5 bases and J 1 base, with 13 bases left between them. The germline gives CDR1 SEHNR, CDR2 FQNEAQ (reference sequence). This CDR3 is 15 amino acids long. Here the CDR3 reads CASSRRQERTDTQYF. CDR3 bases: TGTGCCAGCAGCCGTCGACAGGAACGCACAGATACGCAGTATTTT.

The chain has TRBV12-3 or TRBV12-4 and TRBJ1-5; D unclear. V was shortened by 1 base and J by 6 bases, with 10 bases between the two germline ends. CDR3 length equals 14 residues. CDR3 residues: CASSLVRLGQPQHF. The DNA of the CDR3 is TGTGCCAGCAGTTTAGTACGGTTAGGTCAGCCCCAGCATTTT.

This clonotype was counted at least ten times. V is TRBV12-3 or TRBV12-4 and J is TRBJ1-4; tentatively, D is TRBD1 (6 bases). V lost 5 bases, J lost 7 bases, and 11 bases lay in between. The CDR3 is 13 amino acids. The CDR3 here is CASSPRGSEKLFF. The CDR3 region has the DNA TGTGCCAGCAGTCCCAGGGGTAGTGAAAAACTGTTTTTT.

The table lists this clonotype with a few counts. J is TRBJ1-5 and V is TRBV29-1, with D unresolved. Trimming shortened V by 4 bases and J by 2 bases, and 6 bases separated the two germline ends. Germline-derived CDR1 and CDR2 are SQVTM and ANQGSEA. The CDR3 is 12 residues long. Written as DNA, the CDR3 is TGCAGCGTTGGGGAGGGCAATCAGCCCCAGCATTTT. Residues: CSVGEGNQPQHF. Full variable domain (remainder filled in from reference TRBV29-1 and TRBJ1-5): SAVISQKPSRDICQRGTSLTIQCQVDSQVTMMFWYRQQPGQSLTLIATANQGSEATYESGFVIDKFPISRPNLTFSTLTVSNMSPEDSSIYLCSVGEGNQPQHFGDGTRLSIL.

The chain combines TRBV25-1 with TRBJ1-1; no clear D gene. This CDR3 has 14 amino acids. V was pared by 5 bases and J by 3 bases, with 13 bases between. CDR1 and CDR2 from the germline V gene are MGHDK and SYGVNS. The CDR3, as DNA: TGTGCCAGCAGTAATCATGGGAGGGACACTGAAGCTTTCTTT. Its protein is CASSNHGRDTEAFF.

In its sample, this clonotype was seen a few times. The rearrangement links TRBV10-3 to TRBJ2-7; 9 nucleotides match TRBD1. Per germline, CDR1 ENHRY and CDR2 SYGVKD. The CDR3 is made up of 15 amino acids. The J segment lost 5 bases and the V segment lost 3 bases, leaving 8 bases of the junction unmatched. CDR3 protein: CAISDSGTGYDEQYF. CDR3 in DNA: TGTGCCATCAGTGATTCCGGGACAGGGTACGACGAGCAGTACTTC.

The genes are TRBV5-4 and TRBJ2-3, with no clear D. Trimming took off 4 bases at V and 0 bases at J, with 15 bases between the two ends. The germline V gene has CDR1 SGHNT and CDR2 YYREEE (reference sequence). The CDR3 has 16 amino acids. In DNA, the CDR3 is TGTGCCAGCAGCGCGGTGGCACAGTTAAGCACAGATACGCAGTATTTT. The encoded protein is CASSAVAQLSTDTQYF.

V and J are TRBV7-9 and TRBJ2-3; TRBD2 matches 10 bases. The V gene's germline CDR1 is SEHNR and CDR2 FQNEAQ (reference sequence). With 5 bases clipped from V and 2 bases from J, the junction kept 7 bases outside the gene matches. This CDR3 has 16 residues. CDR3 protein: CASSNRLAGVTDTQYF. CDR3 DNA: TGTGCCAGCAGCAACCGACTAGCGGGTGTCACAGATACGCAGTATTTT.

The chain joins TRBV3-1 to TRBJ2-2; D gene ambiguous. This CDR3 has 12 residues. Trimming cost V 2 bases and J 6 bases, with 4 bases left between them. CDR1 and CDR2 from the germline V gene are LGHDT and YNNKEL (reference sequence). CDR3 in amino acids: CASSQSSGELFF. The CDR3 DNA reads as TGTGCCAGCAGCCAATCATCCGGGGAGCTGTTTTTT.

The chain has TRBV7-8 and TRBJ2-3; the match to TRBD2 covers 8 bases. V lost 4 bases to trimming and J lost 6 bases; unmatched junction nucleotides: 3. Germline CDR1 SGHVS, CDR2 FQNEAQ. The CDR3 consists of 13 residues. The CDR3 DNA reads TGTGCCAGCAGCTGGGGACTAGAGGATACGCAGTATTTT. Amino acids: CASSWGLEDTQYF.

This clonotype has a count of ten or more. This sequence joins TRBV6-2 or TRBV6-3 and TRBJ2-2; maybe TRBD1 (6 bases). V lost 7 bases and J lost 3, with 15 bases in between. The CDR3 has 15 amino acids. From germline, CDR1 is MNHEY and CDR2 SVGEGT. For the CDR3, the DNA is TGTGCCAGCACCACAACCTACAGGGACACCGGGGAGCTGTTTTTT. Its protein is CASTTTYRDTGELFF.

This clonotype was recorded many times. The chain couples TRBV20-1 to TRBJ1-5; tentatively, D is TRBD1 (5 bases). The CDR3 runs 14 residues. V gave up 4 bases and J gave up 0 bases, with 10 bases separating them. Germline lookup yields CDR1 DFQATT and CDR2 SNEGSKA (reference sequence). In DNA, the CDR3 is TGCAGTGCTAACATGGGGGTTAGCAATCAGCCCCAGCATTTT. Translated, it gives CSANMGVSNQPQHF.

This clonotype was seen many times. The chain combines TRBV6-1 with TRBJ2-2; 10 nucleotides agree with TRBD1. The trim removed 5 bases at V and 7 bases at J, leaving 4 bases unmatched. Germline-derived CDR1 and CDR2 are MNHNS and SASEGT. This CDR3 contains 14 residues. The CDR3 nucleotides are TGTGCCAGCAGTCTTAGGACAGGGGGCGGGGAGCTGTTTTTT. It specifies CASSLRTGGGELFF.

This clonotype was counted at least ten times. J is TRBJ2-6 and V is TRBV24-1; D gene uncertain. Trimming pared 5 bases from V and 5 bases from J, leaving 9 bases between. Germline CDR1 reads KGHDR; CDR2 reads SFDVKD. This CDR3 region has 14 residues. CDR3 bases: TGTGCCACCAGTGGATCGGCTAGGGCCAACGTCCTGACTTTC. Translating it yields CATSGSARANVLTF.

This clonotype has more than one count but fewer than ten. This sequence joins TRBV20-1 and TRBJ2-3, with D possibly TRBD2 on 7 matching bases. The CDR3 covers 14 residues. V shed 5 bases and J shed 3 bases, with 15 bases lying between them. The germline CDR1 and CDR2 sequences are DFQATT and SNEGSKA (reference sequence). The CDR3 DNA follows: TGCAGTGCTGTACAGGGAGCGGGGACAGATACGCAGTATTTT. Its protein is CSAVQGAGTDTQYF.

This clonotype was seen at least ten times. The gene calls are TRBV7-2 and TRBJ2-1; 7 bases align to TRBD1. V dropped 5 bases and J dropped 10; count of bases not matched to a gene: 17. Germline V gene data show CDR1 as SGHTA and CDR2 as FQGNSA. CDR3 length equals 16 residues. The CDR3 bases are TGTGCCAGCAGCCAAACTATGGGACAGCCTAGAAACGAGCAGTTCTTC. It encodes CASSQTMGQPRNEQFF.

The J gene is TRBJ2-1, the V gene TRBV7-9; 10 bases agree with TRBD2. Looked up from germline, CDR1 is SEHNR and CDR2 is FQNEAQ (reference sequence). J was trimmed by 10 bases and V by 2 bases; bases with no gene match: 11. The length of the CDR3 is 16 residues. The CDR3 loop is CASSLQSSGGPKEQFF. CDR3 nucleotide sequence: TGTGCCAGCAGCTTACAATCTAGCGGGGGCCCAAAGGAGCAGTTCTTC.

In this sample, this clonotype turned up many times. The V gene is TRBV20-1, the J gene TRBJ2-7; D might be TRBD1 (6 bases). V lost 3 bases and J lost 3, with 12 bases in between. Germline V lookup: CDR1 DFQATT, CDR2 SNEGSKA (reference sequence). This CDR3 is 13 amino acids long. The DNA of the CDR3 is TGCAGTGCTAGGGACAGTCTGCTCTACGAGCAGTACTTC. Translated, it gives CSARDSLLYEQYF.

This clonotype was found a few times. The chain uses TRBV20-1 and TRBJ2-1; perhaps TRBD1 as D (6 bases). This CDR3 has 15 residues. CDR1 and CDR2 from the germline V gene are DFQATT and SNEGSKA (reference sequence). V was pared by 0 bases and J by 3 bases, with 12 bases between. CDR3 protein: CSARDWQGNYNEQFF. The CDR3 DNA reads as TGCAGTGCTAGAGATTGGCAGGGGAACTACAATGAGCAGTTCTTC.

The chain has TRBV5-1 and TRBJ2-4; 7 positions match TRBD2. The germline CDR1 and CDR2 sequences are SGHRS and YFSETQ. V shed 2 bases and J 7 bases; nucleotides not matched to a gene: 3. There are 13 residues in the CDR3. The CDR3 nucleotides are TGCGCCAGCAGCTTCGAGGGAGGGAACATTCAGTACTTC. Translation: CASSFEGGNIQYF. The full variable domain, rest sourced from reference TRBV5-1 and TRBJ2-4, is KAGVTQTPRYLIKTRGQQVTLSCSPISGHRSVSWYQQTPGQGLQFLFEYFSETQRNKGNFPGRFSGRQFSNSRSEMNVSTLELGDSALYLCASSFEGGNIQYFGAGTRLSVL.

This clonotype came up many times. The chain joins TRBV6-2 or TRBV6-3 to TRBJ2-5, with D perhaps matching TRBD2 (6 bases). The germline V gene has CDR1 MNHEY and CDR2 SVGEGT. CDR3 size: 17 residues. Trimming left V 5 bases short and J 2 bases short, with 21 bases between. The CDR3 coding sequence is TGTGCCAGCAGTCTGGCACCTACGGCTAGCGCTCAAGAGACCCAGTACTTC. It encodes CASSLAPTASAQETQYF.

This clonotype occurred a few times. The gene calls are TRBV20-1 and TRBJ2-7; 12 bases line up with TRBD2. The V and J ends lost 6 bases and 5 bases, in that order; junction bases with no gene match: 5. Germline lookup yields CDR1 DFQATT and CDR2 SNEGSKA (reference sequence). There are 13 residues in the CDR3. The CDR3 nucleotides read TGCAGTGCGAGACTAGCGGGAGTTAACGAGCAGTACTTC. Translated: CSARLAGVNEQYF.

This sequence joins TRBV18 and TRBJ2-5; the D gene is possibly TRBD1 (6 bases). The germline CDR1 and CDR2 sequences are KGHSH and LQKENI. Trimming shortened V by 8 bases and J by 1 base, and 11 bases separated the two germline ends. The CDR3 runs 13 residues. The CDR3 loop is CASETGIQETQYF. As DNA, the CDR3 is TGTGCCAGCGAAACAGGGATCCAAGAGACCCAGTACTTC.

This clonotype was seen a handful of times. V and J are TRBV2 and TRBJ1-2; D perhaps matches TRBD1 (6 bases). From germline, CDR1 is SNHLY and CDR2 FYNNEI. The CDR3 consists of 14 residues. V was clipped by 9 bases and J by 4 bases, with 18 bases between them. CDR3 protein: CASPEGGLIYGYTF. The CDR3 DNA reads as TGTGCCAGTCCCGAGGGGGGGTTGATCTATGGCTACACCTTC.

This clonotype occurred many times. The V call is TRBV9, the J call TRBJ2-4; TRBD2 matches 13 bases. The CDR3 spans 21 residues. Germline V gene data show CDR1 as SGDLS and CDR2 as YYNGEE. V lost 4 bases to trimming and J lost 3 bases; unmatched junction nucleotides: 19. For the CDR3, the DNA is TGTGCCAGCAGCCCCAGCCGGACCGAGGGACTAGCGGGATGGGGCAAAAACATTCAGTACTTC. Protein sequence: CASSPSRTEGLAGWGKNIQYF.

This clonotype was observed at least ten times. The chain links TRBV2 to TRBJ1-4, with a tentative D call TRBD1 (5 bases). The length of the CDR3 is 16 residues. In germline, CDR1 is SNHLY, CDR2 FYNNEI. V lost 1 base to trimming and J lost 7 bases, with 16 bases between them. The CDR3 loop reads CASSEESGDWFEKLFF. The CDR3 DNA follows: TGTGCCAGCAGTGAAGAATCGGGGGATTGGTTTGAAAAACTGTTTTTT.

This clonotype has more than one count but fewer than ten. The chain carries TRBV11-2 and TRBJ2-1, with D possibly matching TRBD2 (5 bases). Germline V gene data show CDR1 as SGHAT and CDR2 as FQNNGV. V was cut by 5 bases and J by 13 bases, with 24 bases left in between. This CDR3 is 15 amino acids long. CDR3 sequence (DNA): TGTGCCAGCAGCGACGGATACCGCAGCCTGAGCGGCCAGTTCTTC. Translated, it gives CASSDGYRSLSGQFF.